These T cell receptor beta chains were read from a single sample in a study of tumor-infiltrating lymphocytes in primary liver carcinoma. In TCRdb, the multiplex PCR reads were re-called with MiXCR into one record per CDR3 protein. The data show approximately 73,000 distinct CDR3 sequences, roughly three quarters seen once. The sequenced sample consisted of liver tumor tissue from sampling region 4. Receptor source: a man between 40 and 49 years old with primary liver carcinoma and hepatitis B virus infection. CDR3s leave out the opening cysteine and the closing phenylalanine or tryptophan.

ASSQDPDNRAQL,TRBV4-2
ASTRRGTWELF,TRBV6-2/TRBV6-3
AIREGQSSYEQY,TRBV10-3
SVSGIGRGYEHY,TRBV29-1
TSSLGQALDGYT,TRBV11-2
ASNTHDGETQY,TRBV21-1
AISPAGTIGKVSGELF,TRBV10-3
ASRQSAEDTEAF,TRBV7-3
ASCHLAETQY,TRBV28
STGTSCSYNEQF,TRBV29-1
VSSLQASSTDTQY,TRBV11-2
TSSLEAGVQGRNEQS,TRBV4-1
VWSVQGTATNEKLF,TRBV30
PSSPGGGLAGLNTGELF,TRBV11-2
ASSLAPGYTEAF,TRBV11-2
AGTRTGKVDGYT,TRBV6-1
ASSLEGTSGSSEQY,TRBV4-2
ASSQGRRAISNGQF,TRBV4-2
DSSGRSSYNEQF,TRBV10-1
ASSFDRDRVGTWELF,TRBV11-2
ASCSHREVTEAF,TRBV4-1
ASNPPGGFSTEAI,TRBV12-3/TRBV12-4
ASSRGPNYEQY,TRBV28
ASSIDWTYEQY,TRBV19
ANSLFRGETRGSEQY,TRBV7-8
ASSTRGYEQY,TRBV5-1
ATSFQLAGVPGETQY,TRBV12-3/TRBV12-4
VSSLGGSGSNYEQY,TRBV12-3/TRBV12-4
ASSFRDSTDTQY,TRBV11-2
AIGEEGPSSSKETQY,TRBV10-3
AISDGGGQETQY,TRBV10-3
AISREARGDEQF,TRBV15
ASRSTSGTDTQH,TRBV12-3/TRBV12-4